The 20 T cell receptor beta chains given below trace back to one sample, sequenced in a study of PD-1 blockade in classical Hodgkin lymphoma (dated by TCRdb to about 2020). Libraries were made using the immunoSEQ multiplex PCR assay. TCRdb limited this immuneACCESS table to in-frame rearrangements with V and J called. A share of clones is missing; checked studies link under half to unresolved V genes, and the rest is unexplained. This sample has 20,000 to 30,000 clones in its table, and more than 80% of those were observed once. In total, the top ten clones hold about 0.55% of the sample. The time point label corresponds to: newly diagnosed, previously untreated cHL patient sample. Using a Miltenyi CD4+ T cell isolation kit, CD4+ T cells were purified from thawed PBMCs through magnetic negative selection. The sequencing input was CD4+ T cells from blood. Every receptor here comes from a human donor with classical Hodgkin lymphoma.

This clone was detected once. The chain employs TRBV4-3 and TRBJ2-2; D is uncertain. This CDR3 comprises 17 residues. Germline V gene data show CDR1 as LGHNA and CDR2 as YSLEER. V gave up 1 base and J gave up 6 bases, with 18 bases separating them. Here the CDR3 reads CASSQVRVWQPPGELFF. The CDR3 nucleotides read TGCGCCAGCAGCCAAGTCCGGGTGTGGCAGCCGCCCGGGGAGCTGTTTTTT.

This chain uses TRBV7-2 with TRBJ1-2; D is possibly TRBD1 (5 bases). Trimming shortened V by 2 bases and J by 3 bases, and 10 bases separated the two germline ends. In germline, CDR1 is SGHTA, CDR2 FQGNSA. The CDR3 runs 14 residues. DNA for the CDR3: TGTGCCAGCAGCTTACAGGGCCCGGACTATGGCTACACCTTC. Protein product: CASSLQGPDYGYTF.

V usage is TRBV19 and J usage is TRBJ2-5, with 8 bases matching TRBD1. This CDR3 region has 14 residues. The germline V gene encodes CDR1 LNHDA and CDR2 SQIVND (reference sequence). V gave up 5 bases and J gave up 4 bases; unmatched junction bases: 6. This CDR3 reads CASSWTGRSETQYF. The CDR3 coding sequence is TGTGCCAGTAGTTGGACAGGGCGTTCAGAGACCCAGTACTTC. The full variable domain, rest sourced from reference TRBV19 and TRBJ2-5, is DGGITQSPKYLFRKEGQNVTLSCEQNLNHDAMYWYRQDPGQGLRLIYYSQIVNDFQKGDIAEGYSVSREKKESFPLTVTSAQKNPTAFYLCASSWTGRSETQYFGPGTRLLVL.

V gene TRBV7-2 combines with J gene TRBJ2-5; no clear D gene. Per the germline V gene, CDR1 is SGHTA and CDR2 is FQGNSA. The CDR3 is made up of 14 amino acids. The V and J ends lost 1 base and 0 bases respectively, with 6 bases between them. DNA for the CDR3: TGTGCCAGCAGCTTAGACAGAAACCAAGAGACCCAGTACTTC. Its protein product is CASSLDRNQETQYF.

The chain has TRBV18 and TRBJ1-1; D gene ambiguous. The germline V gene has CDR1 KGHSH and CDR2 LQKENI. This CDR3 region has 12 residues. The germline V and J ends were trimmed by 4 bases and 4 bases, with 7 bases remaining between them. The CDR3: CASSRPGTEAFF. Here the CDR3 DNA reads TGTGCCAGCTCACGTCCGGGCACTGAAGCTTTCTTT.

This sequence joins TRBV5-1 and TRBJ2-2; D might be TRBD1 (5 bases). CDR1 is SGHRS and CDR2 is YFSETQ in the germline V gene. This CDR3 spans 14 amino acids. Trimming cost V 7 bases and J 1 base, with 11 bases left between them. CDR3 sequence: CASLQGRNTGELFF. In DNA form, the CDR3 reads TGCGCCAGCCTTCAGGGCAGGAACACCGGGGAGCTGTTTTTT.

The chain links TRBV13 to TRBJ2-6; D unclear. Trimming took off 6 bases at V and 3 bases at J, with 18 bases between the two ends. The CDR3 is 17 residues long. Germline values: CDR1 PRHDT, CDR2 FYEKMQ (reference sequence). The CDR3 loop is CASRHAAVGLGANVLTF. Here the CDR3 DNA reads TGTGCCAGCAGACATGCCGCCGTAGGGCTTGGGGCCAACGTCCTGACTTTC.

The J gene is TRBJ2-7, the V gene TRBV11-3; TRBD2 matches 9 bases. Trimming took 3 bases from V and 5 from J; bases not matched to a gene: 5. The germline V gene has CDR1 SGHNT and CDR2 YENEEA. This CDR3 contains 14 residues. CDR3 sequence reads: CASSLGGGAHEQYF. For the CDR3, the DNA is TGTGCCAGCAGCTTGGGCGGGGGGGCCCACGAGCAGTACTTC.

CDR3 amino acids: CASTSGGQGYNSPLHF. The CDR3 coding sequence is TGTGCCAGCACCTCAGGGGGACAGGGTTATAATTCACCCCTCCACTTT. The rearrangement joins TRBV28 to TRBJ1-6, with 9 bases that match TRBD1. CDR1 and CDR2 (germline): MDHEN, SYDVKM. The CDR3 is 16 amino acids. The junction had 8 bases not matched to a gene; V was cut back by 7 bases and J by 4 bases.

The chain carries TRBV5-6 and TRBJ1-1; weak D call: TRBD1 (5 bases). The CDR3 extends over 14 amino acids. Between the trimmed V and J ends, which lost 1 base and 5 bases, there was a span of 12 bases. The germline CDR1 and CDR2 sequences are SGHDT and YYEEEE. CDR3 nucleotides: TGTGCCAGCAGCTTGCTGGGCGCAGGGACTGAAGCTTTCTTT. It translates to CASSLLGAGTEAFF.

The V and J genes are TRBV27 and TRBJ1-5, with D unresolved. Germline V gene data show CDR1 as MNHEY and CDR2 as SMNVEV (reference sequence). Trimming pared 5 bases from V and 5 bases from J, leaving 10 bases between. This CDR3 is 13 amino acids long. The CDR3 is CASSESYYQPQHF. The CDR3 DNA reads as TGTGCCAGCAGTGAAAGTTATTATCAGCCCCAGCATTTT.

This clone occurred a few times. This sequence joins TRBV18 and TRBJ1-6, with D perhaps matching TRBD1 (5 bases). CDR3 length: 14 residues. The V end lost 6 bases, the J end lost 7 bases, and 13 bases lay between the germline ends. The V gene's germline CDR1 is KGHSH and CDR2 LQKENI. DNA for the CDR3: TGTGCCAGCTCTATCAGGGAGAGGAATTCACCCCTCCACTTT. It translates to CASSIRERNSPLHF.

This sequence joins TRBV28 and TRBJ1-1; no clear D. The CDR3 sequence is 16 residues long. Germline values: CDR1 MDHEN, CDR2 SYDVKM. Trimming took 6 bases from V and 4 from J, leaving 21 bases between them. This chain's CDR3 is CASSERLPPVGTEAFF. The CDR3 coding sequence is TGTGCCAGCAGCGAGAGACTGCCCCCGGTGGGCACTGAAGCTTTCTTT.

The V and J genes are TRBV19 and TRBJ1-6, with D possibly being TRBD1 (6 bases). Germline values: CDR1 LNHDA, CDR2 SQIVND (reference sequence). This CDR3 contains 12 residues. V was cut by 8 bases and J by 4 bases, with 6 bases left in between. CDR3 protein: CASGQYNSPLHF. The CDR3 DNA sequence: TGTGCCAGTGGACAGTATAATTCACCCCTCCACTTT.

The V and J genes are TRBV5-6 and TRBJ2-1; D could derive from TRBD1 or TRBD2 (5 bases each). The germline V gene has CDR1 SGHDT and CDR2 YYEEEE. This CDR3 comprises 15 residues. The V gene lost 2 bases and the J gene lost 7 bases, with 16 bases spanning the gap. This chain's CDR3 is CASSFRSGPWNEQFF. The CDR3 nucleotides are TGTGCCAGCAGCTTTAGGTCGGGGCCTTGGAATGAGCAGTTCTTC.

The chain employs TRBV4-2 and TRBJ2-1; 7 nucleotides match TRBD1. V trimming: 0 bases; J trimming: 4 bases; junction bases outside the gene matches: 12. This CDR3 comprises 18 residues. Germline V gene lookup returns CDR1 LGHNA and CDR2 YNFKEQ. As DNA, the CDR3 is TGTGCCAGCAGCCAAGAAAGCCCAGCAGGGGGTAGGTACAATGAGCAGTTCTTC. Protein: CASSQESPAGGRYNEQFF.

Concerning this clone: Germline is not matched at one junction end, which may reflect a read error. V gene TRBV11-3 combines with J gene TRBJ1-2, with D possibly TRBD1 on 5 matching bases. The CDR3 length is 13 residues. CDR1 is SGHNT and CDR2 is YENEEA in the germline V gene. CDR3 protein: CASSLATEAEKTF. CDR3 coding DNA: TGTGCCAGCAGCTTAGCGACAGAGGCCGAAAAGACATTC.

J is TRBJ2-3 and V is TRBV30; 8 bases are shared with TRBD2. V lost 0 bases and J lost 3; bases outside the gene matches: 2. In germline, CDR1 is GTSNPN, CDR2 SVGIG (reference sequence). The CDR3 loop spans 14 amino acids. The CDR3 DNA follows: TGTGCCTGGAGTGTACAGCGGGGGACAGATACGCAGTATTTT. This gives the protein CAWSVQRGTDTQYF.

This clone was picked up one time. CDR3 region: CASSDNSRQETQYF. CDR3 DNA: TGTGCCAGCAGTGATAACAGCCGCCAAGAGACCCAGTACTTC. The gene calls are TRBV2 and TRBJ2-5; D gene uncertain. Germline V lookup: CDR1 SNHLY, CDR2 FYNNEI. V shed 3 bases and J shed 1 base, with 9 bases lying between them. This CDR3 contains 14 residues.

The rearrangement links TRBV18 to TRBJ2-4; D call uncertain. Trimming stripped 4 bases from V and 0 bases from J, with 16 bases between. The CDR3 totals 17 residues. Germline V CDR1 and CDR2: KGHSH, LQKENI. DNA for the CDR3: TGTGCCAGCTCACTTAGATATAGACGGCTAGCCAAAAACATTCAGTACTTC. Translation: CASSLRYRRLAKNIQYF.